The clone carrying this T cell receptor (beta chain) was detected only a few times. This entry belongs to a study of T-cell memory formation after mild COVID-19. This CDR3 is 14 amino acids long. Trimming took off 1 base at V and 5 bases at J, with 11 bases between the two ends. TCRdb processed the 5' RACE reads anew with MiXCR; each CDR3 protein has one entry. The data contain about 600,000 distinct CDR3 sequences, roughly a fifth of them singletons. The source material was PBMCs or a T cell subset sorted from them (not recorded which). The rearrangement uses TRBV12-3 or TRBV12-4 and TRBJ1-2; weak D call: TRBD1 (5 bases). This sequence was found in an adult woman who had mild COVID-19 (a few samples of this study predate the infection). Cell type and time point are not known. CDR3 sequence reads: CASSLEVRAYGYTF. The CDR3 DNA sequence: TGTGCCAGCAGTTTAGAGGTCAGGGCATATGGCTACACCTTC.